The text below deals with one T cell receptor (beta chain). Antigen unknown. This record belongs to a study of graft-versus-host responses after intestinal transplantation. Study information: The transplants performed in recipients were multivisceral, liver-intestinal, or isolated intestinal.

The CDR3 totals 12 residues. Per germline, CDR1 MNHNY and CDR2 SVGAGI (reference sequence). The ends were cut back, 2 bases at V and 9 bases at J, with 11 bases in the middle. Repertoires were generated with immunoSEQ multiplex PCR, while TCRdb's copy carries only in-frame clones and drops some. The sample includes about 41,000 clones, about 95% of them seen just once. The chain uses TRBV6-6 and TRBJ2-7; D is possibly TRBD1 or TRBD2 (5 bases each). The receptor was derived from a human donor who was the organ donor for an intestinal transplant. The sample in question was unstimulated CD8+ T cells sorted from spleen or lymph node cells, obtained before transplant. The CDR3 DNA sequence: TGTGCCAGCAGTTACGAGTGGGACGCGCAGTACTTC. Encoded protein: CASSYEWDAQYF.